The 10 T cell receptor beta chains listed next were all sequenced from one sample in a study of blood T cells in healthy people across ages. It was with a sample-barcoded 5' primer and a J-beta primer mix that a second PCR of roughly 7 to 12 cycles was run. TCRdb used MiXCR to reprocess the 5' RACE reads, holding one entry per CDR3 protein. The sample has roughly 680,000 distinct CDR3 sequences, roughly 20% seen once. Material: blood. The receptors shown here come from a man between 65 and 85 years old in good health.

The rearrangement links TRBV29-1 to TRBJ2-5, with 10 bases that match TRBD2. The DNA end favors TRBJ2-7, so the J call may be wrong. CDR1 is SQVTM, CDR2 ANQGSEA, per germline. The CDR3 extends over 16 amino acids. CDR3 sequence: CSVDGLAGADTYEQYF. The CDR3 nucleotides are TGCAGCGTTGATGGGCTAGCGGGAGCGGACACCTACGAGCAGTACTTC.

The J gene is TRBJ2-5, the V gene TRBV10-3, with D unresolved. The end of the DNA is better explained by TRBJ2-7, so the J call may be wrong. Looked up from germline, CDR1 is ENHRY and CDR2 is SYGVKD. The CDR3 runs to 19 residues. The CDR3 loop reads CAISESTIAEKRQPYEQYF. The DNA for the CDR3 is TGTGCCATCAGTGAGTCGACAATCGCCGAGAAGAGGCAGCCCTACGAGCAGTACTTC.

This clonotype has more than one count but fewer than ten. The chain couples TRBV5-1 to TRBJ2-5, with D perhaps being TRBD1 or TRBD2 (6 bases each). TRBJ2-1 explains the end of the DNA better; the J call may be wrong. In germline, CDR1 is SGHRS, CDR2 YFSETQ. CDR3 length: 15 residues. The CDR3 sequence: CASSLVGGLRNEQFF. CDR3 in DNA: TGCGCCAGCAGCTTGGTGGGGGGCCTTAGAAATGAGCAGTTCTTC.

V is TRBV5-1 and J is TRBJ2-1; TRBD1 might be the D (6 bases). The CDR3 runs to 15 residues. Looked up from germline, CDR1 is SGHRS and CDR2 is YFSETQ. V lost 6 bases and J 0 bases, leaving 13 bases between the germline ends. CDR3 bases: TGCGCCAGCACCTGGACAGAGAGCTCCTACAATGAGCAGTTCTTC. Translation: CASTWTESSYNEQFF.

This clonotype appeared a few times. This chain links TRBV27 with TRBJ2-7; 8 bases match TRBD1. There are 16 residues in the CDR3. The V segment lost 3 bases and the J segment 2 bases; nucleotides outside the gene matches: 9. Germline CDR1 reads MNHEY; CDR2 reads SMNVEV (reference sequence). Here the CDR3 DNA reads TGTGCCAGCAGTTTCGATTCGGGGGACAGGACCTACGAGCAGTACTTC. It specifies CASSFDSGDRTYEQYF.

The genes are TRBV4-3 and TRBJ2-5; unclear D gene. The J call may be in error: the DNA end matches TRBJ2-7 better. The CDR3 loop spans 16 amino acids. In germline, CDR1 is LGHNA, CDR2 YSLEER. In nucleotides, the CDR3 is TGCGCCAGCAGCCAAGATCCGGGTTCCCCGTCCTACGAGCAGTACTTC. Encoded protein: CASSQDPGSPSYEQYF.

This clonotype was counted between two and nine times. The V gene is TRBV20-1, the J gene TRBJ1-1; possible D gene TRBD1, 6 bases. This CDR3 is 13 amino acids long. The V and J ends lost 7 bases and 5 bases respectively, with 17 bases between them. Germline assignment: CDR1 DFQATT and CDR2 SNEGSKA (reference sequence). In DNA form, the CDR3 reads TGCAGTGTCCACAGTGGGGGGCAAACTGAAGCTTTCTTT. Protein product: CSVHSGGQTEAFF.

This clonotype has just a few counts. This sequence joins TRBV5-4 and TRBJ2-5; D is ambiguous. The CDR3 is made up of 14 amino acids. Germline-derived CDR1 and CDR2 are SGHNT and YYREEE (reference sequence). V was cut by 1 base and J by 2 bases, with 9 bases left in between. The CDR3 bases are TGTGCCAGCAGCTTGAGTTGGCAGCAAGAGACCCAGTACTTC. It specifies CASSLSWQQETQYF.

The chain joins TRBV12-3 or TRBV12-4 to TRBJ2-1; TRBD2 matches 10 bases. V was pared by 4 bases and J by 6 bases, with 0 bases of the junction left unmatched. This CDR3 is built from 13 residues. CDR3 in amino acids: CASSSSGGNEQFF. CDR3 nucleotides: TGTGCCAGCAGTTCTAGCGGGGGCAATGAGCAGTTCTTC.

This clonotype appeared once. The CDR3 DNA is TGTGCCAGCAGCTTGGAGTCGTCGCGGGCAACCTACGAGCAGTACTTC. Translated, it gives CASSLESSRATYEQYF. The chain is built from TRBV5-5 and TRBJ2-7, with D possibly being TRBD2 (5 bases). The CDR3 has 16 residues. Trimming took 0 bases from V and 2 from J, leaving 15 bases between them. Germline V gene data show CDR1 as SGHKS and CDR2 as YYEKEE (reference sequence).